Listed here are 14 T cell receptor beta chains from one sample, sequenced in a study of T-cell reconstitution after alpha-beta-depleted transplantation in children. TCRbeta library construction was performed incorporating unique molecular identifiers. TCRdb used MiXCR to reprocess the PCR reads, holding one entry per CDR3 protein. The top ten clones hold roughly 11% of a sample with some 310,000 distinct CDR3 sequences, 23% of them seen once. The sequences come from PBMCs, mostly from graft donor cells, collected 180 days after TCRalphabeta/CD19-depleted stem cell transplant. These receptors all come from a male patient aged 5 to 17 who had a stem cell transplant for acute lymphoblastic leukemia, so the T cells may come from the graft donor.

The chain is built from TRBV12-3 or TRBV12-4 and TRBJ2-2; 7 nucleotides agree with TRBD1. J was trimmed by 7 bases and V by 5 bases; bases with no gene match: 10. The CDR3 length is 15 residues. The CDR3 protein is CASSLVTGKHGELFF. In nucleotides, the CDR3 is TGTGCCAGCAGTCTCGTGACAGGGAAACACGGGGAGCTGTTTTTT.

This chain links TRBV5-6 with TRBJ2-7; no firm D call. CDR3 length equals 16 residues. V was trimmed by 0 bases and J by 4 bases, leaving 17 bases between them. The V gene's germline CDR1 is SGHDT and CDR2 YYEEEE. CDR3 sequence reads: CASSLGTTWRVYEQYF. The CDR3 DNA reads as TGTGCCAGCAGCTTGGGCACGACATGGAGAGTTTACGAGCAGTACTTC.

In its sample, this clonotype was seen a few times. This sequence joins TRBV4-1 and TRBJ2-5; D uncertain. The germline V and J ends were trimmed by 0 bases and 6 bases, with 17 bases remaining between them. This CDR3 spans 16 amino acids. Germline CDR1 is MGHRA and CDR2 is YSYEKL. CDR3 DNA: TGCGCCAGCAGCCAAGAGTCTTTGGTAGGGTGGAAGACCCAGTACTTC. Amino acid sequence: CASSQESLVGWKTQYF.

V usage is TRBV7-3 and J usage is TRBJ2-4; D ambiguous. With 3 bases removed from V and 5 bases from J, the gap between germline ends came to 14 bases. Germline-derived CDR1 and CDR2 are SGHTA and FQGTGA. The CDR3 loop spans 15 amino acids. For the CDR3, the DNA is TGTGCCAGCAGCTTCGGCTTAGCAAACCAAAACATTCAGTACTTC. Its translation is CASSFGLANQNIQYF.

This clonotype came up a few times. This chain joins TRBV5-1 and TRBJ2-7, with D unresolved. This CDR3 comprises 13 residues. Trimming took off 5 bases at V and 2 bases at J, with 11 bases between the two ends. Per the germline V gene, CDR1 is SGHRS and CDR2 is YFSETQ. The CDR3 DNA follows: TGCGCCAGCAGTCTGACTGCCCCCTACGAGCAGTACTTC. Amino acid sequence: CASSLTAPYEQYF.

The chain has TRBV2 and TRBJ1-1; a possible D gene is TRBD1 (5 bases). Germline assignment: CDR1 SNHLY and CDR2 FYNNEI. The CDR3 has 15 amino acids. V was clipped by 4 bases and J by 4 bases, with 16 bases between them. CDR3 in amino acids: CASSGVGQGLTEAFF. The CDR3 DNA reads as TGTGCCAGCAGTGGAGTGGGGCAGGGACTCACTGAAGCTTTCTTT.

This clonotype appeared many times. This CDR3 reads CASSPTGGTDTQYF. CDR3 in DNA: TGCGCCAGCAGCCCGACAGGAGGCACAGATACGCAGTATTTT. This chain joins TRBV5-1 and TRBJ2-3; possibly TRBD1 for D (6 bases). From germline, CDR1 is SGHRS and CDR2 YFSETQ. This CDR3 has 14 amino acids. Trimming shortened V by 4 bases and J by 1 base, and 10 bases separated the two germline ends. The full variable domain, completed using reference TRBV5-1 and TRBJ2-3, is KAGVTQTPRYLIKTRGQQVTLSCSPISGHRSVSWYQQTPGQGLQFLFEYFSETQRNKGNFPGRFSGRQFSNSRSEMNVSTLELGDSALYLCASSPTGGTDTQYFGPGTRLTVL.

V is TRBV5-1 and J is TRBJ1-2, with unresolved D. The CDR3 has 16 amino acids. Germline loops: CDR1 SGHRS, CDR2 YFSETQ. Trimming stripped 1 base from V and 0 bases from J, with 13 bases between. CDR3 region: CASSLSFWKTNYGYTF. CDR3 DNA sequence: TGCGCCAGCAGCTTGAGCTTTTGGAAGACTAACTATGGCTACACCTTC.

This clonotype came up a few times. The chain links TRBV20-1 to TRBJ1-2; 8 bases are shared with TRBD1. CDR3 size: 13 residues. J gave up 2 bases and V 5 bases, and 4 bases lay outside the gene matches. Germline V lookup: CDR1 DFQATT, CDR2 SNEGSKA (reference sequence). The CDR3 is CSAGQGINYGYTF. CDR3 DNA sequence: TGCAGTGCTGGACAGGGTATAAACTATGGCTACACCTTC.

This clonotype was found a few times. The chain couples TRBV7-2 to TRBJ2-5; D unresolved. V was clipped by 5 bases and J by 3 bases, with 13 bases between them. In germline, CDR1 is SGHTA, CDR2 FQGNSA. The CDR3 covers 14 residues. CDR3 amino acids: CASSRQGIKETQYF. DNA for the CDR3: TGTGCCAGCAGCCGACAAGGAATCAAAGAGACCCAGTACTTC.

CDR3 bases: TGTGCCAGCAGCTCTAAGCTCCCGGGAGGTGAGCAGTTCTTC. Protein: CASSSKLPGGEQFF. This chain links TRBV7-7 with TRBJ2-1; 7 nucleotides line up with TRBD2. The CDR3 is made up of 14 amino acids. The trim removed 4 bases at V and 9 bases at J, leaving 9 bases unmatched. Germline assignment: CDR1 SSHAT and CDR2 FNYEAQ (reference sequence).

This chain joins TRBV15 and TRBJ1-5, with TRBD1 as a possible D gene (5 bases). The V and J ends lost 0 bases and 3 bases respectively, with 9 bases between them. The CDR3 has 15 amino acids. Germline V gives CDR1 LNHNV, CDR2 YYDKDF (reference sequence). The CDR3 DNA reads TGTGCCACCAGCAGAGATCTCAGGGACAATCAGCCCCAGCATTTT. It encodes CATSRDLRDNQPQHF.

This sequence joins TRBV21-1 and TRBJ2-3; TRBD2, the table's D call, was not compared with the DNA. TRBV21-1 corresponds to a pseudogene. There are 17 residues in the CDR3. CDR3 loop: CASSKVEAGERTDTQYF. As DNA, the CDR3 is TGTGCCAGCAGCAAAGTTGAAGCGGGAGAGCGCACAGATACGCAGTATTTT.

In its sample, this clonotype was seen a few times. The chain links TRBV20-1 to TRBJ1-6; TRBD1 might be the D (6 bases). The CDR3 is made up of 13 amino acids. Germline CDR1 reads DFQATT; CDR2 reads SNEGSKA (reference sequence). Trimming took 5 bases from V and 7 from J, leaving 12 bases between them. The CDR3 DNA is TGCAGTGCTCCCGGACAGCCCAATTCACCCCTCCACTTT. It specifies CSAPGQPNSPLHF.